This entry lists 14 T cell receptor beta chains sequenced from one sample in a study of CD8+ T cells in alopecia areata. RNA was isolated and reverse transcribed to cDNA, the sequencing template. Using immunoSEQ multiplex PCR, the repertoire was profiled, and TCRdb retains in-frame clones only, with some absent. The table includes 15,000 to 17,000 clones, approximately 54% detected once. The investigators collected lesional scalp punch biopsies and peripheral blood from alopecia areata patients. The specimen sequenced was skin. These receptors were taken from a human donor with alopecia areata.

The rearrangement links TRBV28 to TRBJ2-1; 12 nucleotides line up with TRBD2. The CDR3 runs to 15 residues. The germline CDR1 and CDR2 sequences are MDHEN and SYDVKM. The V gene end was trimmed by 1 base and the J gene end by 9 bases; junction bases not matched to a gene: 4. The DNA of the CDR3 is TGTGCCAGCAGTTTATACCGGACTAGCGGGATTGAGCAGTTCTTC. Amino acids: CASSLYRTSGIEQFF.

This clone is labeled as medium-sized. The chain recombines TRBV6-1 with TRBJ1-3; no firm D call. This CDR3 has 14 residues. CDR1 and CDR2 (germline): MNHNS, SASEGT. Trimming removed 0 bases at V and 1 base at J, with 4 bases between. The CDR3 region has the DNA TGTGCCAGCAGTGAAGCGAGGTCTGGAAACACCATATATTTT. This codes for CASSEARSGNTIYF.

The chain recombines TRBV11-3 with TRBJ1-4, with a tentative D call TRBD1 (5 bases). From germline, CDR1 is SGHNT and CDR2 YENEEA. The CDR3 loop spans 14 amino acids. V lost 3 bases and J 5 bases, leaving 10 bases between the germline ends. CDR3 loop: CASSLGRENEKLFF. CDR3 sequence (DNA): TGTGCCAGCAGCTTGGGCAGGGAGAATGAAAAACTGTTTTTT.

With regard to this clone: A single base is all that separates this from a far larger clone, so a read error is likely. This sequence joins TRBV5-4 and TRBJ2-6, with D hard to call. CDR3 length: 14 residues. Per germline, CDR1 SGHNT and CDR2 YYREEE (reference sequence). V shed 4 bases and J shed 1 base, with 6 bases lying between them. CDR3 DNA sequence: TGTGCCAGCAGCGCCCGGTCTGGGGCCAACGTCCTGACTTTC. Translation gives CASSARSGANVLTF. The full variable domain, in which reference TRBV5-4 and TRBJ2-6 provide the parts outside the CDR3, is ETGVTQSPTHLIKTRGQQVTLRCSSQSGHNTVSWYQQALGQGPQFIFQYYREEENGRGNFPPRFSGLQFPNYSSELNVNALELDDSALYLCASSARSGANVLTFGAGSRLTVL.

CDR3 protein: CASSLRTANTGELFF. In nucleotides, the CDR3 is TGCGCCAGCAGCTTACGGACAGCGAACACCGGGGAGCTGTTTTTT. V and J are TRBV5-1 and TRBJ2-2; D might be TRBD1 (6 bases). Germline V gives CDR1 SGHRS, CDR2 YFSETQ. Trimming cost V 2 bases and J 0 bases, with 8 bases left between them. The CDR3 is 15 amino acids. Full variable domain (rest looked up from reference TRBV5-1 and TRBJ2-2): KAGVTQTPRYLIKTRGQQVTLSCSPISGHRSVSWYQQTPGQGLQFLFEYFSETQRNKGNFPGRFSGRQFSNSRSEMNVSTLELGDSALYLCASSLRTANTGELFFGEGSRLTVL.

Worth noting for this clone: One junction end disagrees with the germline gene, perhaps due to a read error. V is TRBV7-9 and J is TRBJ2-1; 9 bases map to TRBD2. This CDR3 is built from 15 residues. Germline assignment: CDR1 SEHNR and CDR2 FQNEAQ (reference sequence). CDR3 nucleotide sequence: TGTGCCAGCAGCTTACTAGCGGGATCGGGCAATGGGCAGTTCTTC. Residues: CASSLLAGSGNGQFF.

This clone has more than one count but fewer than ten. This chain joins TRBV29-1 and TRBJ2-1; 10 bases match TRBD2. The CDR3 sequence is 16 residues long. J gave up 7 bases and V 0 bases, and 9 bases lay outside the gene matches. CDR1 and CDR2 (germline): SQVTM, ANQGSEA. The CDR3 DNA reads TGCAGCGTTGAAGATCGGGCTAGCGGGAGAGCAAATGAGCAGTTCTTC. Protein: CSVEDRASGRANEQFF.

The chain employs TRBV10-1 and TRBJ2-1; TRBD2 aligns across 9 bases. Germline CDR1 WNHNN, CDR2 SYGVQD (reference sequence). V lost 0 bases to trimming and J lost 5 bases; unmatched junction nucleotides: 11. The CDR3 extends over 18 amino acids. CDR3 bases: TGCGCCAGCAGTGAGTCCCCCGACCCCGCGGGAGGGAACAATGAGCAGTTCTTC. This encodes CASSESPDPAGGNNEQFF.

This clone was seen a handful of times. The chain employs TRBV13 and TRBJ2-5, with 8 bases lining up with TRBD2. CDR1 PRHDT and CDR2 FYEKMQ come from the germline V gene (reference sequence). The length of the CDR3 is 13 residues. V was clipped by 5 bases and J by 5 bases; unmatched bases: 4. The CDR3 loop is CASSGTSYETQYF. CDR3 DNA: TGTGCCAGCAGCGGGACTAGTTATGAGACCCAGTACTTC.

In its sample, this clone was seen a few times. This rearrangement joins TRBV28 to TRBJ2-1; D remains ambiguous. Germline-derived CDR1 and CDR2 are MDHEN and SYDVKM. The CDR3 is made up of 13 amino acids. V dropped 4 bases and J dropped 3 bases, with 7 bases sitting between them. CDR3 protein: CASSSRLYNEQFF. In nucleotides, the CDR3 is TGTGCCAGCAGTTCCCGGCTCTACAATGAGCAGTTCTTC.

This rearrangement joins TRBV19 to TRBJ2-2, with TRBD1 as a possible D gene (6 bases). V was pared by 10 bases and J by 7 bases, with 22 bases between. Germline values: CDR1 LNHDA, CDR2 SQIVND (reference sequence). The CDR3 sequence is 15 residues long. The CDR3 DNA sequence: TGTGCCACTAAGCGGACAGTTGGTTTTGTCGGGGAGCTGTTTTTT. It codes for CATKRTVGFVGELFF.

The chain is built from TRBV11-2 and TRBJ2-5, with 8 bases matching TRBD1. The DNA end is more similar to TRBJ2-7, so the J call may be wrong. CDR1 SGHAT and CDR2 FQNNGV come from the germline V gene. There are 17 residues in the CDR3. The CDR3 DNA reads as TGTGCCAGCAGCTTAGATCCAGGGACAGGACGATTTTACGAGCAGTACTTC. The encoded protein is CASSLDPGTGRFYEQYF.

The chain joins TRBV7-6 to TRBJ2-7, with 8 bases matching TRBD2. The CDR3 contains 16 residues. The V and J ends lost 5 bases and 7 bases, in that order; junction bases with no gene match: 16. Per the germline V gene, CDR1 is SGHVS and CDR2 is FNYEAQ. CDR3: CASSLLMGLESGEQYF. CDR3 coding DNA: TGTGCCAGCAGCCTCCTCATGGGACTAGAATCGGGGGAGCAGTACTTC.

The chain joins TRBV7-2 to TRBJ2-7, with a possible D match to TRBD2 (5 bases). The CDR3 spans 17 residues. Germline lookup yields CDR1 SGHTA and CDR2 FQGNSA. Trimming took 1 base from V and 0 from J, leaving 16 bases between them. The CDR3 protein is CASSLDILWRVSYEQYF. CDR3 in DNA: TGTGCCAGCAGCTTAGACATTTTATGGCGGGTCTCCTACGAGCAGTACTTC.